One T cell receptor beta chain is described in this entry. Its antigen is still unknown. Base qualities are not recorded, but no much larger clone differs from it by a single base. The data were taken from a study of blood T cell repertoires in COVID-19 (TCRdb year 2020). Background for the entire study: Collaborator samples came from the United States, Italy and Spain and covered acute and convalescent phases of COVID-19. A de-identified subject ID, COVID-19 status, age in years and sex were almost always included in the sample metadata. The dataset comprised deeply sampled blood TCRbeta repertoires from subjects exposed to, actively infected with, or recovered from COVID-19. The prospective study material was composed of cDNA or gDNA derived from T cells, B-cell-depleted T cells, or PBMCs. Samples were obtained from the ongoing ImmuneRACE study (first 160 participants) and from some 1,200 subjects provided by 6 global collaborators. Where available, HLA class I and class II types were taken from metadata supplied by the sample provider and were not determined by assay-based typing. The repertoires were released in a freely available public database meant as a resource for research on the immune response to SARS-CoV-2. General study outcomes and caveats: How much clinical and demographic metadata was included differed by source and by participant, and the metadata was provided uncurated.

TCRbeta CDR3 regions were amplified from genomic DNA using the immunoSEQ Assay, a bias-controlled multiplex PCR. On the authors' methods: Within the assay, amplification of reference gene primers was used to estimate how many nucleated cells each sample contained. To quantify the absolute abundance of each unique TCRbeta CDR3 rearrangement, sequence reads were collapsed and filtered. For each sample, productive Simpson clonality was calculated as the square root of Simpson's diversity index across productive rearrangements. In its TCRdb copy, this immuneACCESS table keeps in-frame sequences only and misses some clones. Where compared with another copy, unresolved V genes explain less than half of these, and the others have no known cause. V and J calls and clone size are given by that table; D and trimming were obtained from the DNA. In all, the sample holds around 170,000 clones, and about 86% of those were seen once. The ten top clones hold around 7% of the sample.

The CDR3 numbers 16 residues from cysteine through phenylalanine. CDR3 DNA only is kept here, 48 bases in frame from base 1. The germline V gene specifies SGHDN as CDR1 and FVKESK as CDR2. The germline V and J ends show losses of 0 bases and 5 bases respectively, and no gene match explains 2 bases of the junction. Whole blood was collected in K2EDTA tubes by collaborating institutions according to the institutions' own protocols. For TCRbeta analysis, collaborator samples were shipped as frozen whole blood, as isolated PBMCs, or as DNA extracted from either sample type. The sequence derives from a man aged 45 to 65 with active or convalescent COVID-19. The sample comprised peripheral blood. The chain was built from TRBV14 and TRBJ2-2; TRBD2 agrees with 11 junctional bases. At the DNA level, the sequence is TGTGCCAGCAGCCAAGAACTAGCGGGAGTGACCGGGGAGCTGTTTTTT. Its translation is CASSQELAGVTGELFF.